The TCR beta chain under discussion was sequenced for a study of T cells after yellow fever vaccination. Production of TCR cDNA was by 5'RACE template switching, which also added a universal primer site and UMIs. MiXCR, run by TCRdb on the 5' RACE reads, gives a single entry per CDR3 protein. This table holds 250,000 to 300,000 distinct CDR3 sequences, roughly 8.7% found once. Note on this clonotype: Its target is unknown.

Regarding the study as a whole: CD4 and CD8 compartments shared a small share of clonotypes. Reappearance after the booster was observed for most primary-vaccination clones (about 95% CD4, over 75% CD8).

V dropped 5 bases and J dropped 1 base, with 12 bases sitting between them. The CDR3 has 15 amino acids. In germline, CDR1 is SGHTA, CDR2 FQGNSA. Sequencing used CD4+ T cells sorted from PBMCs, obtained 5 days after the yellow fever booster vaccination. This sequence joins TRBV7-2 and TRBJ2-1, with D possibly matching TRBD1 (6 bases). This TCR was sampled from a man between 18 and 29 years old who received the YFV17D yellow fever vaccine. The CDR3: CASSPDRPSYNEQFF. In DNA, the CDR3 is TGTGCCAGCAGCCCTGACAGGCCTTCCTACAATGAGCAGTTCTTC.